The sequence of this T cell receptor (beta chain) was determined in a study of Graves' ophthalmopathy and Graves' hyperthyroidism. The authors amplified TCR beta CDR3 regions, and they did so from RNA transcripts for repertoire sequencing. In the first round, RT-PCR was carried out with HTBI primers, and a multiplex PCR formed the second round. TCRdb fed the multiplex PCR reads into MiXCR, producing one record per CDR3 protein. This table holds hundreds of thousands of distinct CDR3 sequences, 22% found once. The germline CDR1 and CDR2 sequences are SQVTM and ANQGSEA. V lost 6 bases, J lost 3 bases, and 9 bases lay in between. The CDR3 totals 11 residues. This clonotype was seen ten or more times.

The J gene is TRBJ2-7, the V gene TRBV29-1; D may be TRBD1 or TRBD2 (5 bases each). This TCR was recovered from a woman under 30 with stable Graves' hyperthyroidism. Some clones in this sample may be carry-over from other donors' samples. Input material: peripheral blood. The CDR3 DNA follows: TGCAGCGTCAGGGAGTACTACGAGCAGTACTTC. Translated: CSVREYYEQYF.